Listed here is a single T cell receptor (beta chain). Antigen: not known. The authors obtained over 95% purity in all sorted populations. The CDR3 consists of 14 residues. Per the germline V gene, CDR1 is MDHEN and CDR2 is SYDVKM. Germline trimming cut 6 bases from V and 5 bases from J; bases unmatched to any gene: 8. The sample comes from a study of beta chain features in type 1 diabetes. The wider study: The samples had around 98 million sorted cells examined in all.

Reverse transcription of all isolated RNA meant that expressed TCRB transcripts were sequenced. The protocol was immunoSEQ multiplex PCR, while the TCRdb copy is restricted to in-frame clones and leaves out a portion. The table shows hundreds of thousands of clones, with roughly an eighth occurring only once. Findings and limits, study-wide: Sampled from patients, naive, central memory and Treg TCRB repertoires appeared more similar than those sampled from healthy donors. All four CD4+ subsets of Type 1 diabetes patients contained TCRB CDR3s that were moderately but significantly shorter. HLA effects on TCRB rearrangement stayed unresolved here.

Sequences were obtained from naive CD4+ T cells from blood. This clonotype was sampled from a man aged 18 to 35 with type 1 diabetes. V usage is TRBV28 and J usage is TRBJ2-5; 8 nucleotides match TRBD2. Here the CDR3 reads CASRLSGGPETQYF. The CDR3 nucleotides read TGTGCCAGCAGGCTTTCGGGGGGGCCGGAGACCCAGTACTTC.